Listed here are 30 T cell receptor beta chains from one sample, sequenced in a study of regulatory T cells in long-lasting Graves disease. Time point of the sample: persistent/refractory GD, antithyroid drugs over 5 years with positive TRAb. PBMC-derived RNA was used for the TCR library. HTBI primers from iRepertoire and Arm-PCR of CDR3 regions yielded the TCR beta libraries. MiXCR, applied by TCRdb to the multiplex PCR reads, yields one record per CDR3 protein. The sample has a few hundred thousand distinct CDR3 sequences; under 25% are singletons. The starting material was peripheral blood mononuclear cells (PBMCs), obtained when the disease was refractory, from a patient treated with antithyroid drugs. These receptors originate from a female donor with Graves disease.

This chain joins TRBV6-1 and TRBJ1-1; a weak D match, TRBD1 (6 bases). V dropped 6 bases and J dropped 5 bases, with 16 bases sitting between them. Germline CDR1 is MNHNS and CDR2 is SASEGT. CDR3 size: 14 residues. The CDR3: CASSPAGDWTEAFF. The CDR3 region has the DNA TGTGCCAGCAGCCCAGCAGGGGATTGGACTGAAGCTTTCTTT.

In the case of this clonotype: This clone may be a read error of a much larger clone one base away. The chain carries TRBV5-5 and TRBJ1-4; no clear D gene. From germline, CDR1 is SGHKS and CDR2 YYEKEE (reference sequence). CDR3 length: 14 residues. The DNA for the CDR3 is TGTGCCGGCAGCGTGACCTCAACTAATGAAAAACTGTTTTTT. It translates to CAGSVTSTNEKLFF.

The CDR3 DNA follows: TGTGCCAGCAGGATCCCCGGGACTAGTATAGACAATGAGCAGTTCTTC. It yields the protein CASRIPGTSIDNEQFF. The chain carries TRBV28 and TRBJ2-1; 8 bases agree with TRBD2. Germline CDR1 reads MDHEN; CDR2 reads SYDVKM. The CDR3 is made up of 16 amino acids. After removal of 6 bases from V and 5 bases from J, the junction contained 12 bases not matched to a gene.

Ten or more counts support this clonotype. This sequence joins TRBV9 and TRBJ1-4; the match to TRBD1 covers 9 bases. From germline, CDR1 is SGDLS and CDR2 YYNGEE. The V segment lost 0 bases and the J segment 7 bases; nucleotides outside the gene matches: 4. This CDR3 region has 15 residues. Written as DNA, the CDR3 is TGTGCCAGCAGCGTAGACAGGGGGCAACGTGAAAAACTGTTTTTT. Translated, it gives CASSVDRGQREKLFF.

This clonotype was recorded many times. The chain recombines TRBV28 with TRBJ1-5; D remains ambiguous. Germline V gene sequence: CDR1 MDHEN, CDR2 SYDVKM. The V end lost 5 bases, the J end lost 5 bases, and 13 bases lay between the germline ends. The CDR3 has 14 residues. Here the CDR3 DNA reads TGTGCCAGCAGTCCCGGGAGATACCATCAGCCCCAGCATTTT. Translation: CASSPGRYHQPQHF.

The gene calls are TRBV19 and TRBJ1-2, with D perhaps matching TRBD1 (6 bases). CDR1 is LNHDA and CDR2 is SQIVND in the germline V gene (reference sequence). Trimming shortened V by 7 bases and J by 3 bases, and 18 bases separated the two germline ends. This CDR3 contains 15 residues. CDR3 sequence reads: CASTLSLAGDYGYTF. The CDR3 DNA sequence: TGTGCCAGTACCCTCAGCCTGGCAGGGGACTATGGCTACACCTTC.

The V and J genes are TRBV28 and TRBJ2-5; 10 bases are shared with TRBD1. CDR3 length: 17 amino acids. The V segment lost 10 bases and the J segment 0 bases; nucleotides outside the gene matches: 14. Germline assignment: CDR1 MDHEN and CDR2 SYDVKM. CDR3 bases: TGTGCCACGTCAGGGGCCGGGACAGGGGTGTACCAAGAGACCCAGTACTTC. Its translation is CATSGAGTGVYQETQYF.

This clonotype has at least ten counts. The V call is TRBV2, the J call TRBJ2-7; 8 bases map to TRBD1. Germline V CDR1 and CDR2: SNHLY, FYNNEI. The junction had 8 bases not matched to a gene; V was cut back by 7 bases and J by 0 bases. The CDR3 has 15 residues. The CDR3 region is CASTQEGTGSYEQYF. The CDR3, as DNA: TGTGCCAGCACTCAGGAAGGGACAGGCTCCTACGAGCAGTACTTC.

The CDR3 region has the DNA TGTGCCAGCAGATCAGGGGTTTGGGAGACCCAGTACTTC. This codes for CASRSGVWETQYF. The genes are TRBV5-5 and TRBJ2-5; possible D gene TRBD1, 6 bases. Trimming removed 5 bases at V and 5 bases at J, with 13 bases between. This CDR3 comprises 13 residues. Germline V gene lookup returns CDR1 SGHKS and CDR2 YYEKEE (reference sequence).

This clonotype was counted many times. This chain links TRBV10-2 with TRBJ2-5; D possibly corresponds to TRBD2 (6 bases). The CDR3 is made up of 15 amino acids. The germline CDR1 and CDR2 sequences are WSHSY and SAAADI. Trimming removed 3 bases at V and 1 base at J, with 12 bases between. CDR3 loop: CASSEGSGPQETQYF. Written as DNA, the CDR3 is TGCGCCAGCAGTGAAGGTAGCGGCCCCCAAGAGACCCAGTACTTC.

This clonotype appeared a few times. The rearrangement links TRBV4-1 to TRBJ1-4; tentatively, D is TRBD1 (6 bases). The CDR3 totals 14 residues. In germline, CDR1 is MGHRA, CDR2 YSYEKL. Trimming removed 1 base from V and 8 bases from J, with 11 bases in between. The CDR3 sequence: CASSQGRDTEKLFF. The CDR3 DNA reads as TGCGCCAGCAGCCAAGGCAGGGACACAGAAAAACTGTTTTTT.

This clonotype appeared many times. This sequence joins TRBV3-1 and TRBJ1-1; 12 bases are a match to TRBD1. The CDR3 contains 16 residues. The germline CDR1 and CDR2 sequences are LGHDT and YNNKEL (reference sequence). The V segment lost 4 bases and the J segment 3 bases; nucleotides outside the gene matches: 6. Written as DNA, the CDR3 is TGTGCCAGCAGCCCCGGGACAGGGGGCGCCGACACTGAAGCTTTCTTT. Residues: CASSPGTGGADTEAFF. Based on the CDR3 plus reference TRBV3-1 and TRBJ1-1, the full variable domain is DTAVSQTPKYLVTQMGNDKSIKCEQNLGHDTMYWYKQDSKKFLKIMFSYNNKELIINETVPNRFSPKSPDKAHLNLHINSLELGDSAVYFCASSPGTGGADTEAFFGQGTRLTVV.

J is TRBJ1-1 and V is TRBV7-9; D may be TRBD1 (6 bases). The CDR3 has 16 amino acids. V was trimmed by 6 bases and J by 2 bases, leaving 19 bases between them. Germline CDR1 and CDR2: SEHNR and FQNEAQ (reference sequence). CDR3 DNA sequence: TGTGCCAGCAGTCTTAACTCCGGGACAACTAACACTGAAGCTTTCTTT. This codes for CASSLNSGTTNTEAFF.

This chain joins TRBV29-1 and TRBJ1-2; D perhaps matches TRBD1 (5 bases). V shed 3 bases and J shed 2 bases, with 10 bases lying between them. This CDR3 has 13 residues. Germline V gene lookup returns CDR1 SQVTM and CDR2 ANQGSEA. The CDR3 is CSVDMRGNYGYTF. CDR3 DNA sequence: TGCAGCGTTGATATGCGGGGGAACTATGGCTACACCTTC.

This clonotype has ten or more counts. The V call is TRBV2, the J call TRBJ2-5; D may be TRBD1 or TRBD2 (5 bases each). CDR3 size: 13 residues. The V gene's germline CDR1 is SNHLY and CDR2 FYNNEI. The V end was cut by 5 bases, the J end by 1 base, with 8 bases between. The CDR3 region has the DNA TGTGCCAGCAGTCGGGACCGCCAAGAGACCCAGTACTTC. Its translation is CASSRDRQETQYF.

This rearrangement joins TRBV2 to TRBJ2-7; 7 bases map to TRBD1. The junction had 11 bases not matched to a gene; V was cut back by 6 bases and J by 0 bases. The CDR3 runs to 16 residues. Germline V gene lookup returns CDR1 SNHLY and CDR2 FYNNEI. The CDR3 nucleotides read TGTGCCAGCAGATACCCCCGGGACAGAAGCTCCTACGAGCAGTACTTC. Translated: CASRYPRDRSSYEQYF.

This clonotype has at least ten counts. The CDR3 is CASSSDGFFWEQYF. In DNA form, the CDR3 reads TGTGCCAGCAGCTCGGACGGCTTCTTTTGGGAGCAGTACTTC. V usage is TRBV11-2 and J usage is TRBJ2-7, with D unresolved. Germline CDR1 is SGHAT and CDR2 is FQNNGV. The germline V and J ends were trimmed by 4 bases and 7 bases, with 17 bases remaining between them. The CDR3 has 14 amino acids.

This clonotype was picked up a small number of times. DNA for the CDR3: TGTGCCAGCAGCCTGATTAGGACAGCTCAAGAGACCCAGTACTTC. Protein product: CASSLIRTAQETQYF. This chain uses TRBV14 with TRBJ2-5; perhaps TRBD1 as D (6 bases). Deletions cut 4 bases from V and 2 bases from J, with 14 bases between. There are 15 residues in the CDR3. CDR1 is SGHDN, CDR2 FVKESK, per germline.

The table lists this clonotype with many counts. Mismatch with germline at one junction end may stem from a read error. The V and J genes are TRBV7-7 and TRBJ2-5, with D possibly being TRBD1 or TRBD2 (6 bases each). This CDR3 is 14 amino acids long. CDR1 is SSHAT and CDR2 is FNYEAQ in the germline V gene (reference sequence). CDR3: CASSRGAEGETQYF. CDR3 sequence (DNA): TGTGCTAGCAGCAGGGGAGCGGAGGGGGAGACCCAGTACTTC.

Remarks on this clonotype: It may be a read error: a sequence one base away is much more abundant. The V and J genes are TRBV3-1 and TRBJ2-1; 7 bases line up with TRBD1. The CDR3 is 13 amino acids. Germline V CDR1 and CDR2: LGHDT, YNNKEL (reference sequence). V lost 4 bases, J lost 10 bases, and 7 bases stayed unmatched. CDR3 sequence: CASSLETGDEQFF. CDR3 sequence (DNA): TGTGCCAGCAGCCTAGAAACAGGGGACGAGCAGTTCTTC.

This clonotype was seen many times. The genes are TRBV28 and TRBJ2-4, with D maybe TRBD2 (6 bases). The CDR3 contains 14 residues. Germline V lookup: CDR1 MDHEN, CDR2 SYDVKM. The V end was cut by 0 bases, the J end by 3 bases, with 6 bases between. CDR3 bases: TGTGCCAGCAGTTTATGGGAGGGCAAAAACATTCAGTACTTC. Translating gives CASSLWEGKNIQYF.

This clonotype was counted a few times. The chain joins TRBV10-3 to TRBJ1-2; D is ambiguous. Trimming removed 5 bases at V and 4 bases at J, with 11 bases between. From germline, CDR1 is ENHRY and CDR2 SYGVKD. CDR3 length: 13 amino acids. CDR3 region: CAISNREPYGYTF. In nucleotides, the CDR3 is TGTGCCATCAGTAATCGCGAGCCCTATGGCTACACCTTC.

The sample holds a few counts of this clonotype. The V and J genes are TRBV29-1 and TRBJ1-5, with D unresolved. The CDR3 has 12 amino acids. V lost 5 bases and J 0 bases, leaving 5 bases between the germline ends. CDR1 and CDR2 (germline): SQVTM, ANQGSEA. The CDR3 sequence: CSVSDSNQPQHF. For the CDR3, the DNA is TGCAGCGTTTCCGATAGCAATCAGCCCCAGCATTTT.

This clonotype was observed a handful of times. This chain connects TRBV14 to TRBJ1-1; TRBD1 is a possible D gene (5 bases). V shed 5 bases and J shed 3 bases, with 19 bases lying between them. The germline V gene has CDR1 SGHDN and CDR2 FVKESK. This CDR3 is built from 16 residues. This CDR3 is CASSYLGRGADTEAFF. For the CDR3, the DNA is TGTGCCAGCAGCTATTTGGGGAGGGGCGCTGACACTGAAGCTTTCTTT.

This clonotype was detected many times. The chain employs TRBV14 and TRBJ2-7; 14 bases map to TRBD2. V trimming: 4 bases; J trimming: 4 bases; junction bases outside the gene matches: 12. Germline V gene sequence: CDR1 SGHDN, CDR2 FVKESK. CDR3 length equals 18 residues. Written as DNA, the CDR3 is TGTGCCAGCAGCCGAGCTCCGGGACTAGCGGGAGAGTGGTACGAGCAGTACTTC. Encoded protein: CASSRAPGLAGEWYEQYF.

This clonotype was seen ten or more times. The V gene is TRBV28, the J gene TRBJ2-7; a possible D gene is TRBD1 (6 bases). The CDR3 contains 11 residues. Germline V CDR1 and CDR2: MDHEN, SYDVKM. V dropped 8 bases and J dropped 6 bases, with 11 bases sitting between them. CDR3 nucleotide sequence: TGTGCCAGCCTGGACAGCTCCGAGCAGTACTTC. Its translation is CASLDSSEQYF.

This clonotype was recorded a few times. The CDR3 protein is CSARDGLAGGETQYF. The DNA of the CDR3 is TGCAGTGCTAGAGATGGCCTAGCGGGAGGAGAGACCCAGTACTTC. The rearrangement joins TRBV20-1 to TRBJ2-5, with 11 positions matching TRBD2. The germline V gene encodes CDR1 DFQATT and CDR2 SNEGSKA (reference sequence). This CDR3 is built from 15 residues. Losses at the gene ends were 0 bases for V and 4 bases for J; bases not matched to a gene: 4.

This clonotype was seen a few times. In DNA, the CDR3 is TGTGCCACCAGCACGGCGGCGAACACCGGGGAGCTGTTTTTT. Amino acids: CATSTAANTGELFF. The chain employs TRBV15 and TRBJ2-2; D unresolved. The CDR3 is made up of 14 amino acids. V dropped 4 bases and J dropped 0 bases, with 6 bases sitting between them. Germline V lookup: CDR1 LNHNV, CDR2 YYDKDF (reference sequence).

This clonotype was counted at least ten times. CDR3 nucleotides: TGCGCCAGCAGTTTCCGGGACAGGGCTCCTGAAGCTTTCTTT. Its protein product is CASSFRDRAPEAFF. The gene calls are TRBV5-1 and TRBJ1-1, with 9 bases aligning to TRBD1. This CDR3 is built from 14 residues. V dropped 5 bases and J dropped 6; count of bases not matched to a gene: 8. Germline V gene data show CDR1 as SGHRS and CDR2 as YFSETQ.

This clonotype was counted many times. The genes are TRBV19 and TRBJ2-5, with 9 bases aligning to TRBD1. V was pared by 4 bases and J by 2 bases, with 8 bases of the junction left unmatched. The germline V gene encodes CDR1 LNHDA and CDR2 SQIVND (reference sequence). The CDR3 spans 16 residues. The CDR3 loop reads CASSTRTGVGQETQYF. The CDR3 nucleotides read TGTGCCAGTAGTACGCGGACAGGGGTCGGGCAAGAGACCCAGTACTTC. The variable domain in full, with the rest retrieved from reference TRBV19 and TRBJ2-5, is DGGITQSPKYLFRKEGQNVTLSCEQNLNHDAMYWYRQDPGQGLRLIYYSQIVNDFQKGDIAEGYSVSREKKESFPLTVTSAQKNPTAFYLCASSTRTGVGQETQYFGPGTRLLVL.